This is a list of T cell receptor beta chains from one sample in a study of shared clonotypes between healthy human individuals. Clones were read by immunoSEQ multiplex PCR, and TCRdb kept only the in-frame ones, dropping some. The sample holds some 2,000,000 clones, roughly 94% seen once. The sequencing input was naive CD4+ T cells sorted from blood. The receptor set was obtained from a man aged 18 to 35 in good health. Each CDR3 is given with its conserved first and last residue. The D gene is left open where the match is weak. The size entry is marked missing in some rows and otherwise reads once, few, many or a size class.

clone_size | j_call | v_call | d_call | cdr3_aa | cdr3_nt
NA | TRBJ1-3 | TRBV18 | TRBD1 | CASSRTGRSSGNTIYF | TGTGCCAGCTCGAGGACAGGGAGGTCCTCTGGAAACACCATATATTTT
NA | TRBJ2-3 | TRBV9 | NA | CASSVGPTSTDTQYF | TGTGCCAGCAGCGTAGGGCCCACTAGCACAGATACGCAGTATTTT
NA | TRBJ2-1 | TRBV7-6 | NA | CASSPRQRSYNEQFF | TGTGCCAGCAGCCCCCGACAACGGTCCTACAATGAGCAGTTCTTC
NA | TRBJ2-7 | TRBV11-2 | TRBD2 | CASSWTSGRLEQYF | TGTGCCAGCAGCTGGACTAGCGGGAGGCTGGAGCAGTACTTC
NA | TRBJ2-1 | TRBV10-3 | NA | CAISGNNEQFF | TGTGCCATCAGTGGTAACAATGAGCAGTTCTTC
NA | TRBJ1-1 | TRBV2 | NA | CASTPQVVNTEAFF | TGTGCCAGCACCCCACAGGTGGTGAACACTGAAGCTTTCTTT
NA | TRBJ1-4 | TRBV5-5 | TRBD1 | CASSLALRGLDEKLFF | TGTGCCAGCAGCTTGGCTCTTAGGGGGCTTGATGAAAAACTGTTTTTT
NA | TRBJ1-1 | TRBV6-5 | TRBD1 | CASSYSQGARTEAFF | TGTGCCAGCAGTTACTCACAGGGGGCGAGGACTGAAGCTTTCTTT
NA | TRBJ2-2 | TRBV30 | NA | CAWSPGPTGLTGELFF | TGTGCCTGGAGTCCGGGCCCTACAGGGCTCACCGGGGAGCTGTTTTTT
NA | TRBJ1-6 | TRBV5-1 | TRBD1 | CASSSWDRDNSPLHF | TGCGCCAGCAGCTCTTGGGACAGGGATAATTCACCCCTCCACTTT
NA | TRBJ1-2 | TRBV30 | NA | CAWSVGAGGYTF | TGTGCCTGGAGTGTAGGCGCAGGTGGCTACACCTTC
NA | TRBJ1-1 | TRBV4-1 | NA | CASSKGDRAVNTEAFF | TGCGCCAGCAGCAAGGGAGATAGGGCGGTGAACACTGAAGCTTTCTTT
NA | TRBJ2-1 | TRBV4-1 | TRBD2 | CASSQAGTSGLFEQFF | TGCGCCAGCAGCCAAGCTGGGACTAGCGGGTTGTTTGAGCAGTTCTTC
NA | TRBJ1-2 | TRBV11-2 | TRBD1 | CASSLRQGYGYTF | TGTGCCAGCAGCCTCAGACAGGGCTATGGCTACACCTTC
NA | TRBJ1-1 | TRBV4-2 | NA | CASSSDGNTEAFF | TGTGCCAGCAGCTCGGACGGTAACACTGAAGCTTTCTTT
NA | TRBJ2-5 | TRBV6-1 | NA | CASSLSRGTQETQYF | TGTGCCAGCAGTCTTTCACGGGGCACTCAAGAGACCCAGTACTTC
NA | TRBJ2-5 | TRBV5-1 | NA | CASSLGSNLGQETQYF | TGCGCCAGCAGCTTGGGGTCAAATCTGGGGCAAGAGACCCAGTACTTC
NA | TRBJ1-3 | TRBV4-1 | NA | CASSQLLGTRNTIYF | TGCGCCAGCAGCCAACTCTTAGGGACGAGAAACACCATATATTTT
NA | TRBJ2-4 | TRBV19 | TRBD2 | CASRDFIGLAGGVGNIQYF | TGTGCCAGTAGAGACTTCATAGGACTAGCGGGAGGAGTGGGAAACATTCAGTACTTC
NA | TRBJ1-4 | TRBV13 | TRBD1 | CASSLRTGSEKLFF | TGTGCCAGCAGCTTAAGGACAGGGAGTGAAAAACTGTTTTTT
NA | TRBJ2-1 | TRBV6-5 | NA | CASSYGGLKGNEQFF | TGTGCCAGCAGTTACGGGGGACTGAAGGGGAATGAGCAGTTCTTC
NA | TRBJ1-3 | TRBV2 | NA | CASRGGPRSSGNTIYF | TGTGCCAGCAGGGGGGGACCCCGGAGCTCTGGAAACACCATATATTTT
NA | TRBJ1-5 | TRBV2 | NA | CASKWSGDQPQHF | TGTGCCAGCAAATGGTCAGGGGATCAGCCCCAGCATTTT
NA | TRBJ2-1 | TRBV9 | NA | CASSVEGEQFF | TGTGCCAGCAGCGTAGAGGGTGAGCAGTTCTTC
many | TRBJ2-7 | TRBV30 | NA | CAWRTVIRHEQYF | TGTGCCTGGAGGACAGTAATACGGCACGAGCAGTACTTC
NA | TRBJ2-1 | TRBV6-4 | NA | CASSDGGQGEQFF | TGTGCCAGCAGTGACGGAGGGCAGGGTGAGCAGTTCTTC
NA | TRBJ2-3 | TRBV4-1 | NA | CASSQVGVATDTQYF | TGCGCCAGCAGCCAAGTCGGAGTAGCGACAGATACGCAGTATTTT
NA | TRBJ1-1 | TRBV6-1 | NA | CASASNMNTEAFF | TGTGCCAGCGCCAGCAACATGAACACTGAAGCTTTCTTT
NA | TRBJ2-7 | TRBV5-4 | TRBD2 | CASSLALAGANEQYF | TGTGCCAGCAGCTTGGCCCTAGCGGGAGCAAACGAGCAGTACTTC
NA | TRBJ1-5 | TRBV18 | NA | CASSPEGPSNQPQHF | TGTGCCAGCTCACCAGAGGGACCTAGCAATCAGCCCCAGCATTTT
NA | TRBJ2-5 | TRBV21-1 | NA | CASSGRRDRRTQYF | TGTGCCAGCAGCGGCCGTCGGGACAGACGGACCCAGTACTTC
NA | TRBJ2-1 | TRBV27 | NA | CASSFFRRNNEQFF | TGTGCCAGCAGTTTCTTCCGCAGAAACAATGAGCAGTTCTTC
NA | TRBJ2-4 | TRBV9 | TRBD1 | CASSATGTENIQYF | TGTGCCAGCAGCGCGACCGGGACAGAAAACATTCAGTACTTC
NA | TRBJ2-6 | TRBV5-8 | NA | CASSLDRRGSGANVLTF | TGTGCCAGCAGCTTGGACAGGAGGGGCTCTGGGGCCAACGTCCTGACTTTC
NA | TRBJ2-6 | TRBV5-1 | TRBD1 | CASSVQGALSTGANVLTF | TGCGCCAGCAGCGTACAGGGGGCGTTGTCAACTGGGGCCAACGTCCTGACTTTC
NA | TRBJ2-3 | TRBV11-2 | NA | CASSIDRDSQADTQYF | TGTGCCAGCAGCATCGACCGGGACTCCCAGGCGGATACGCAGTATTTT
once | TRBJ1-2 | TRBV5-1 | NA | CASSPGGNYGYTF | TGCGCCAGCAGCCCCGGGGGTAACTATGGCTACACCTTC
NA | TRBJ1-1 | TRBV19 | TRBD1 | CASSLRQGHTEAFF | TGTGCCAGTAGTCTCAGACAGGGCCATACTGAAGCTTTCTTT
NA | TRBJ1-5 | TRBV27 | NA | CASSGSRLLTKGGHHQPQHF | TGTGCCAGCAGTGGCTCCAGGCTTCTCACCAAAGGGGGTCATCATCAGCCCCAGCATTTT
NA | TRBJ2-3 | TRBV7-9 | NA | CASSLADTQYF | TGTGCCAGCAGCTTGGCAGATACGCAGTATTTT
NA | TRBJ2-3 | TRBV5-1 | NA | CASSFPASSSTDTQYF | TGCGCCAGCAGCTTCCCGGCTAGCTCTAGCACAGATACGCAGTATTTT
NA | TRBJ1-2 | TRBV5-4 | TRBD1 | CASSQRQGTLANYGYTF | TGTGCCAGCAGCCAAAGACAGGGGACCCTCGCTAACTATGGCTACACCTTC
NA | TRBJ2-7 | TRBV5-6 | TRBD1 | CASSPGTGALGYEQYF | TGTGCCAGCAGCCCGGGGACAGGCGCGCTGGGGTACGAGCAGTACTTC
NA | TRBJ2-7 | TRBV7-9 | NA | CASSLGQGLSYEQYF | TGTGCCAGCAGCTTAGGGCAGGGGCTCTCCTACGAGCAGTACTTC
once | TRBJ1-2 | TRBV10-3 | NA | CAISEVQGLSNYGYTF | TGTGCCATCAGTGAGGTACAGGGCCTTTCTAACTATGGCTACACCTTC
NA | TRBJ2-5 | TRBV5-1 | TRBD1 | CASSSILGQGQETQYF | TGCGCCAGCAGCTCGATACTCGGACAGGGCCAAGAGACCCAGTACTTC
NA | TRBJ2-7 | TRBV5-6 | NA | CASSSKRAPTYEQYF | TGTGCCAGCAGCTCCAAGCGGGCGCCGACCTACGAGCAGTACTTC
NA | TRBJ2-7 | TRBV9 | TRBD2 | CASSKTSGPLYEQYF | TGTGCCAGCAGCAAAACTAGCGGCCCTCTCTACGAGCAGTACTTC
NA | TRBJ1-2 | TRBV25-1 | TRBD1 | CASSEWTGANYGYTF | TGTGCCAGCAGTGAATGGACAGGGGCGAACTATGGCTACACCTTC
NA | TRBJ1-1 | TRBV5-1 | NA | CASKTTAGTEAFF | TGCGCCAGCAAGACCACGGCGGGAACTGAAGCTTTCTTT
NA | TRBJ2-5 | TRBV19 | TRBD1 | CASSRTGQETQYF | TGTGCCAGTAGCCGGACAGGCCAAGAGACCCAGTACTTC